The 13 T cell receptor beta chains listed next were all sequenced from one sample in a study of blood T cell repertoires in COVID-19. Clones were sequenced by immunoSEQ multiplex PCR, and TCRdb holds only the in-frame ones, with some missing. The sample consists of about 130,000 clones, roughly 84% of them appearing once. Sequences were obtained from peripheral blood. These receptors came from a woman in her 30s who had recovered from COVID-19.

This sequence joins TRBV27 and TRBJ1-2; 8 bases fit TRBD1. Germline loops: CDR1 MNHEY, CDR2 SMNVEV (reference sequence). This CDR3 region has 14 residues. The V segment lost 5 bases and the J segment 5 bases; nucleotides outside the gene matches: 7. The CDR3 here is CASSTWDRLYGYTF. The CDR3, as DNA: TGTGCCAGCAGTACATGGGACAGGTTATATGGCTACACCTTC.

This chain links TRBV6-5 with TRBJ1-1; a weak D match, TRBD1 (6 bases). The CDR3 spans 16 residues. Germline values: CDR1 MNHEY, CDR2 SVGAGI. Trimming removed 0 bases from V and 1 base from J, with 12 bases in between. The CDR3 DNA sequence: TGTGCCAGCAGTTACTCAGTAGGGACACAGAACACTGAAGCTTTCTTT. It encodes CASSYSVGTQNTEAFF.

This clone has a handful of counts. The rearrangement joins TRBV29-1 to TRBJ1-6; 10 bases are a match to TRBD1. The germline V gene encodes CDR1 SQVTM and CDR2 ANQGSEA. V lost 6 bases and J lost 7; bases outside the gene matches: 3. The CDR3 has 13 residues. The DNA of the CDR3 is TGCAGCGTGAGACAGGGGGCGAATTCACCCCTCCACTTT. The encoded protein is CSVRQGANSPLHF.

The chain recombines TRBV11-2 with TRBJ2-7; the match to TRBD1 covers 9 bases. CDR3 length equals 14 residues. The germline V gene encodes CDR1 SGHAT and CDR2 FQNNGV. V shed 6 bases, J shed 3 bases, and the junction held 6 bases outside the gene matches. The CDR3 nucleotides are TGTGCCAGCAGATGGACAGGGGTTCTCTACGAGCAGTACTTC. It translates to CASRWTGVLYEQYF.

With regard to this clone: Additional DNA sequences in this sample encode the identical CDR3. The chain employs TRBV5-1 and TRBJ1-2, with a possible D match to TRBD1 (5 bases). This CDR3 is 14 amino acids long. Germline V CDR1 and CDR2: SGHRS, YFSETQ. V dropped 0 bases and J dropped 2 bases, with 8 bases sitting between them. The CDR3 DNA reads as TGCGCCAGCAGCTTGGGGGGGGAAAACTATGGCTACACCTTC. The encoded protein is CASSLGGENYGYTF.

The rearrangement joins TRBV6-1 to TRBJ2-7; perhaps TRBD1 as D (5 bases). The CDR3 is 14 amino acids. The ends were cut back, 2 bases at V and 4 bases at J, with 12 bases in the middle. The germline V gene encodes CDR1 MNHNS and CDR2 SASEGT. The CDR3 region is CASSEFWGAYEQYF. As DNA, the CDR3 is TGTGCCAGCAGTGAATTCTGGGGCGCATACGAGCAGTACTTC.

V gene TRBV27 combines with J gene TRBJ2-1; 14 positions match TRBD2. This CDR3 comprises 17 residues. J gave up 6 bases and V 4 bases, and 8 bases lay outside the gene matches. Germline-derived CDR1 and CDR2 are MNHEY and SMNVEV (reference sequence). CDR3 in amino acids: CASSSPTSGGAINEQFF. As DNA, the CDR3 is TGTGCCAGCAGTTCCCCGACTAGCGGGGGGGCCATCAATGAGCAGTTCTTC.

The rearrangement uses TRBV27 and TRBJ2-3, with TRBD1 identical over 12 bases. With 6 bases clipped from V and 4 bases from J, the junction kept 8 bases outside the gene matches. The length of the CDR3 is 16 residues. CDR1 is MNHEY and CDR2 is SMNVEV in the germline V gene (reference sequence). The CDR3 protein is CASSRDRGRVPDTQYF. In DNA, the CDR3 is TGTGCCAGCAGCCGGGACAGGGGGCGGGTCCCAGATACGCAGTATTTT.

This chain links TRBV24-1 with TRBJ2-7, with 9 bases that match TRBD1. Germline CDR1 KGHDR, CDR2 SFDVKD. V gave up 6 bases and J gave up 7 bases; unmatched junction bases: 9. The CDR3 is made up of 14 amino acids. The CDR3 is CATSSGTGTGEQYF. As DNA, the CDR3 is TGTGCCACCAGTTCCGGGACAGGGACGGGGGAGCAGTACTTC.

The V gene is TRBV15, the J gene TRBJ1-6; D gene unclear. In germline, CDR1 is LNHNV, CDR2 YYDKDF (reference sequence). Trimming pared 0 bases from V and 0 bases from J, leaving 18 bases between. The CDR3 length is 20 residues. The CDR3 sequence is CATSRDQVLGRSSYNSPLHF. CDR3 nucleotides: TGTGCCACCAGCAGAGATCAAGTTCTGGGGAGGAGCTCCTATAATTCACCCCTCCACTTT. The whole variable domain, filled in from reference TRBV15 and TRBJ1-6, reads DAMVIQNPRYQVTQFGKPVTLSCSQTLNHNVMYWYQQKSSQAPKLLFHYYDKDFNNEADTPDNFQSRRPNTSFCFLDIRSPGLGDTAMYLCATSRDQVLGRSSYNSPLHFGNGTRLTVT.

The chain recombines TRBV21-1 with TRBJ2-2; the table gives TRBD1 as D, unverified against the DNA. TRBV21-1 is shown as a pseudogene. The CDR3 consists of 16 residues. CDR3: CASLLRDRGYTGELFF. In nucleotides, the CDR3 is TGTGCCAGCCTGCTCCGGGACAGGGGATACACCGGGGAGCTGTTTTTT.

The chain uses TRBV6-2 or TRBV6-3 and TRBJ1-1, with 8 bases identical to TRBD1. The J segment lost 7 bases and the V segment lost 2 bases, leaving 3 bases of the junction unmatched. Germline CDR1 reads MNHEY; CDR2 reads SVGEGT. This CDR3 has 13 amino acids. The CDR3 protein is CASSYQTGVEAFF. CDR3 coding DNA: TGTGCCAGCAGTTACCAGACAGGGGTTGAAGCTTTCTTT.

CDR3 amino acids: CASSRRTSGSGEQPPEQYF. The CDR3 DNA reads TGCGCCAGCAGCCGCAGGACTAGCGGGAGCGGCGAGCAGCCCCCCGAGCAGTACTTC. The chain joins TRBV4-1 to TRBJ2-7; 13 nucleotides align to TRBD2. CDR1 is MGHRA, CDR2 YSYEKL, per germline. This CDR3 is 19 amino acids long. V was pared by 4 bases and J by 6 bases, with 18 bases of the junction left unmatched.